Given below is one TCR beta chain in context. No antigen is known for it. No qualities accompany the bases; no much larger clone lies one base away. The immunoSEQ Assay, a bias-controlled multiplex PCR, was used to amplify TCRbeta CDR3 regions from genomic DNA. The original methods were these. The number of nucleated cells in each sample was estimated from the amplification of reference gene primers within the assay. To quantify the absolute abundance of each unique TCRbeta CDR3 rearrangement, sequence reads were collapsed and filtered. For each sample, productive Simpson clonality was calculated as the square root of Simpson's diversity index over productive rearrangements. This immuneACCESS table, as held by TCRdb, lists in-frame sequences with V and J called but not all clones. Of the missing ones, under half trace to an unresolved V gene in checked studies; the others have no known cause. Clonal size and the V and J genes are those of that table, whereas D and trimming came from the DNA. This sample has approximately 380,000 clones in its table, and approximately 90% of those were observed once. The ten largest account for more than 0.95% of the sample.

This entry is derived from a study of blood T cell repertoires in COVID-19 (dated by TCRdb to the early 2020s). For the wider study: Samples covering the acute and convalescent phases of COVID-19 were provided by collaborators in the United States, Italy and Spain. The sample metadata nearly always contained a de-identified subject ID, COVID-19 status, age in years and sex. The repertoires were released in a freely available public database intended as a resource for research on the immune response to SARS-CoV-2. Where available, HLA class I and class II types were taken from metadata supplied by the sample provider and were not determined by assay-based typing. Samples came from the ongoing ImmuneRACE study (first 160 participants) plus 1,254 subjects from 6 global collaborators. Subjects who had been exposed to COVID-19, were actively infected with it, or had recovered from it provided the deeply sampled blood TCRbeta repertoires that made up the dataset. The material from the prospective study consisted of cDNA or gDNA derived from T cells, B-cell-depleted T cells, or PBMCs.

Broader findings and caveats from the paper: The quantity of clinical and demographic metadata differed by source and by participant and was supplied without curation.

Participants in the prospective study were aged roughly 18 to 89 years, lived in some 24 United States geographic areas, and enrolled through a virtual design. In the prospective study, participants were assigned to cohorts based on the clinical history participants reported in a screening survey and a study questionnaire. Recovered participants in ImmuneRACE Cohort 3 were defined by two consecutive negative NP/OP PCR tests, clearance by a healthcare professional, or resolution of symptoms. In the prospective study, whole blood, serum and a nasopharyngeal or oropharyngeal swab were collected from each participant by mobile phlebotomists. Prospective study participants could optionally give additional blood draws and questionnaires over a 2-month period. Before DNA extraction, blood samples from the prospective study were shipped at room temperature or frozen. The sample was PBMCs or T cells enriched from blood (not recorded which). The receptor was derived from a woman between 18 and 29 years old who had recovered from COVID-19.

CDR3 protein: CASSEGQKNEKLFF. In nucleotides, the sequence is TGTGCCAGCAGTGAAGGGCAAAAAAATGAAAAACTGTTTTTT. Recombination connected TRBV25-1 to TRBJ1-4; no D gene can be assigned with confidence. CDR3 length: 14 amino acids, cysteine to phenylalanine. Of all the DNA, just the CDR3 is kept, 42 bases in frame from base 1. For CDR1 and CDR2, the germline V gene lists MGHDK and SYGVNS. V was cut back by 2 bases and J by 5 bases, leaving a gap of 9 bases between them.